Listed below are T cell receptor beta chains from one sample, sequenced in a study of early T cells in non-severe SARS-CoV-2 infection. TCRdb passed the 5' RACE reads through MiXCR, listing each CDR3 protein once. This sample has about 39,000 distinct CDR3 sequences, with around 5.8% found just once. Sequencing was performed on whole blood, taken at baseline. These receptors came from an adult who was a healthcare worker with PCR-confirmed SARS-CoV-2 infection or an uninfected control (not recorded which). Each CDR3 is given with its conserved first and last residue. A D gene is named only where the DNA matches it firmly. Some rows have no size entry. The others give once, few or many, or a class for an expanded clone.

d_call,v_call,j_call,clone_size,cdr3_aa,cdr3_nt
-,TRBV7-2,TRBJ1-5,many,CASSLVGNQPQHF,TGTGCCAGCAGCTTAGTAGGGAATCAGCCCCAGCATTTT
TRBD1,TRBV7-6,TRBJ1-2,many,CASSLEAGGGGYTF,TGTGCCAGCAGCTTAGAGGCAGGGGGCGGTGGCTACACCTTC
-,TRBV30,TRBJ2-7,few,CAWSVHLGPYEQYF,TGTGCCTGGAGTGTGCACCTTGGGCCCTACGAGCAGTACTTC
-,TRBV12-3/TRBV12-4,TRBJ2-7,few,CASRTPAGRDLKQYF,TGTGCCAGCAGGACCCCGGCGGGACGCGACCTAAAGCAGTACTTC
-,TRBV6-5,TRBJ2-7,many,CASTPRRYVPYEQYF,TGTGCCAGCACCCCACGGCGCTACGTCCCCTACGAGCAGTACTTC
-,TRBV7-9,TRBJ2-7,-,CASSLAGGDEQYF,TGTGCCAGCAGCTTAGCGGGGGGCGATGAGCAGTACTTC
TRBD1,TRBV2,TRBJ1-5,many,CASSGGTGEDQPQHF,TGTGCCAGCAGCGGCGGGACAGGGGAGGATCAGCCCCAGCATTTT
-,TRBV14,TRBJ2-1,few,CASSQDRGTSVQEQFF,TGTGCCAGCAGCCAAGATCGGGGAACCTCAGTCCAGGAGCAGTTCTTC
-,TRBV4-1,TRBJ2-3,many,CASSQGGVRTDTQYF,TGCGCCAGCAGCCAAGGAGGGGTCCGCACAGATACGCAGTATTTT
-,TRBV28,TRBJ2-3,large,CASSLEWLGGSTDTQYF,TGTGCCAGCAGTTTAGAATGGCTCGGCGGTAGCACAGATACGCAGTATTTT
-,TRBV18,TRBJ2-7,-,CASSPQGGSEQYF,TGTGCCAGCTCTCCGCAGGGGGGCTCCGAGCAGTACTTC
-,TRBV20-1,TRBJ2-7,medium-sized,CSARDTYEQYF,TGCAGTGCTAGAGATACGTACGAGCAGTACTTC
-,TRBV2,TRBJ1-3,-,CASSTAQPSGNTIYF,TGTGCCAGCAGTACCGCCCAGCCCTCTGGAAACACCATATATTTT
-,TRBV10-3,TRBJ1-2,many,CAITASTNYGYTF,TGTGCCATCACGGCGAGCACTAACTATGGCTACACCTTC
-,TRBV7-3,TRBJ2-2,-,CASRTRRDTGELFF,TGTGCCAGCAGGACGCGACGGGACACCGGGGAGCTGTTTTTT
-,TRBV20-1,TRBJ1-1,many,CSAQRYMNTEAFF,TGCAGTGCCCAGAGATACATGAACACTGAAGCTTTCTTT
-,TRBV6-1,TRBJ1-2,many,CASSEGRGRWNGYTF,TGTGCCAGCAGTGAAGGCAGGGGACGGTGGAATGGCTACACCTTC
-,TRBV20-1,TRBJ2-5,-,CSARDGRPAKETQYF,TGCAGTGCTAGAGATGGGAGGCCTGCTAAAGAGACCCAGTACTTC
-,TRBV11-3,TRBJ2-3,few,CASSPGLATDTQYF,TGTGCCAGCAGCCCCGGACTGGCGACAGATACGCAGTATTTT
TRBD2,TRBV11-2,TRBJ2-1,-,CASSLVAGLAGISSYNEQFF,TGTGCCAGCAGCTTAGTGGCGGGACTAGCGGGCATAAGCTCCTACAATGAGCAGTTCTTC
-,TRBV11-1,TRBJ2-5,-,CASSHNRVGGQETQYF,TGTGCCAGCAGCCATAACCGGGTTGGTGGTCAAGAGACCCAGTACTTC
TRBD2,TRBV28,TRBJ2-7,-,CASRAGLAENSYEQYF,TGTGCCAGCAGAGCCGGACTAGCTGAAAACTCCTACGAGCAGTACTTC
-,TRBV20-1,TRBJ1-1,many,CSAVGALTEAFF,TGCAGTGCTGTGGGGGCGCTCACTGAAGCTTTCTTT
-,TRBV6-2/TRBV6-3,TRBJ1-5,-,CASSYSRRVGNQPQHF,TGTGCCAGCAGTTACTCGAGAAGGGTTGGCAATCAGCCCCAGCATTTT
-,TRBV7-6,TRBJ1-2,many,CASSLAGLGSEGYTF,TGTGCCAGCAGCTTAGCGGGTCTGGGGTCAGAGGGCTACACCTTC
-,TRBV29-1,TRBJ2-1,many,CSVPTPSSYNEQFF,TGCAGCGTCCCGACTCCTAGCTCCTACAATGAGCAGTTCTTC
-,TRBV4-1,TRBJ2-3,-,CASSQASTDTQYF,TGCGCCAGCAGCCAGGCTAGCACAGATACGCAGTATTTT
TRBD1,TRBV12-3/TRBV12-4,TRBJ2-7,few,CASSLRGGGQGYEQYF,TGTGCCAGCAGTTTAAGGGGCGGGGGACAGGGCTACGAGCAGTACTTC
-,TRBV19,TRBJ2-5,many,CASRRDSQETQYF,TGTGCCAGTAGACGTGACAGTCAAGAGACCCAGTACTTC
-,TRBV7-2,TRBJ2-3,few,CASSPGLFPTDTQYF,TGTGCCAGCAGCCCAGGACTCTTCCCCACAGATACGCAGTATTTT
-,TRBV19,TRBJ2-2,many,CATLRERTGELFF,TGTGCCACCCTTAGGGAGAGGACCGGGGAGCTGTTTTTT
-,TRBV19,TRBJ1-2,many,CASSSSGTSLGGYTF,TGTGCCAGTAGTAGTTCCGGGACATCCTTGGGCGGCTACACCTTC
TRBD1,TRBV7-3,TRBJ2-5,-,CASSADRVKTQYF,TGTGCCAGCAGCGCGGACAGGGTTAAGACCCAGTACTTC
TRBD2,TRBV10-2,TRBJ2-1,few,CASSTGTSKGDEQFF,TGCGCCAGCAGTACCGGGACTAGTAAGGGGGACGAGCAGTTCTTC
-,TRBV21-1,TRBJ2-7,many,CASSRTLSGYEQYF,TGTGCCAGCAGCAGAACACTATCCGGCTACGAGCAGTACTTC
-,TRBV14,TRBJ2-5,-,CASSPARDRTHQYF,TGTGCCAGCAGCCCAGCAAGGGATAGGACCCACCAGTACTTC
TRBD2,TRBV2,TRBJ2-1,many,CASSSLAGPSYNEQFF,TGTGCCAGCAGTTCACTAGCGGGACCTTCCTACAATGAGCAGTTCTTC
-,TRBV5-1,TRBJ1-5,many,CASSLDGGEQPQHF,TGCGCCAGCAGCTTGGATGGTGGGGAACAGCCCCAGCATTTT
-,TRBV7-9,TRBJ2-3,many,CASSFYGTDTQYF,TGTGCCAGCAGCTTCTACGGCACAGATACGCAGTATTTT
TRBD2,TRBV25-1,TRBJ2-1,few,CASSLSGGRYNEQFF,TGTGCCAGCAGCCTTAGCGGGGGTCGATACAATGAGCAGTTCTTC
-,TRBV3-1,TRBJ2-1,few,CASSQKLSEQFF,TGTGCCAGCAGCCAAAAACTCTCGGAGCAGTTCTTC
-,TRBV28,TRBJ1-1,many,CASSLMLNTEAFF,TGTGCCAGCAGTTTAATGTTGAACACTGAAGCTTTCTTT
TRBD2,TRBV19,TRBJ2-1,many,CASLSGTSGHNEQFF,TGTGCCAGTCTGTCTGGGACTAGCGGGCACAATGAGCAGTTCTTC
TRBD1,TRBV20-1,TRBJ1-1,many,CSARPTGQGTNTEAFF,TGCAGTGCCCGCCCCACCGGACAGGGAACGAACACTGAAGCTTTCTTT
TRBD1,TRBV5-1,TRBJ2-2,many,CASSLGRTGPTGELFF,TGCGCCAGCAGCTTGGGTCGGACAGGGCCAACCGGGGAGCTGTTTTTT
TRBD1,TRBV4-2,TRBJ1-1,medium-sized,CASSQARTGGTEAFF,TGTGCCAGCAGCCAAGCGCGGACAGGGGGAACTGAAGCTTTCTTT
TRBD2,TRBV5-1,TRBJ2-1,many,CASSLDSGRAYNEQFF,TGCGCCAGCAGCTTGGATAGCGGGAGGGCCTACAATGAGCAGTTCTTC
-,TRBV5-1,TRBJ2-7,many,CASTRDTAYEQYF,TGCGCCAGCACGCGGGACACGGCCTACGAGCAGTACTTC
-,TRBV19,TRBJ1-1,many,CASTRVGGEAFF,TGTGCCAGTACCCGAGTCGGGGGTGAAGCTTTCTTT
-,TRBV7-2,TRBJ2-7,few,CASTMGTYEQYF,TGTGCCAGCACCATGGGCACCTACGAGCAGTACTTC
-,TRBV19,TRBJ1-1,many,CASSKTVVNTEAFF,TGTGCCAGTAGTAAGACCGTAGTGAACACTGAAGCTTTCTTT
-,TRBV29-1,TRBJ2-1,many,CSVEEGGQGNEQFF,TGCAGCGTTGAAGAGGGGGGGCAGGGCAATGAGCAGTTCTTC
-,TRBV7-2,TRBJ2-7,-,CASSLYVSRVGYEQYF,TGTGCCAGCAGCTTATACGTATCCCGAGTTGGGTACGAGCAGTACTTC
-,TRBV12-3/TRBV12-4,TRBJ1-1,many,CASSWGTAEAFF,TGTGCCAGCAGCTGGGGGACTGCTGAAGCTTTCTTT
TRBD1,TRBV27,TRBJ1-2,many,CASSPRTGWSYGYTF,TGTGCCAGCAGTCCGAGGACAGGGTGGTCCTATGGCTACACCTTC
-,TRBV13,TRBJ2-7,many,CASSLVKDEQYF,TGTGCCAGCAGCTTAGTGAAGGACGAGCAGTACTTC
-,TRBV11-3,TRBJ2-5,many,CASSPSPQETQYF,TGTGCCAGCAGTCCCTCCCCCCAAGAGACCCAGTACTTC
-,TRBV29-1,TRBJ1-1,many,CSVDVEAFF,TGCAGCGTTGATGTTGAAGCTTTCTTT
-,TRBV18,TRBJ2-7,few,CASSSTSNEQYF,TGTGCCAGCTCCTCGACTAGTAACGAGCAGTACTTC